This T cell receptor beta chain stems from a study of graft-versus-host responses after intestinal transplantation (TCRdb year 2021). About the study as a whole: The transplants that recipients got were multivisceral, liver-intestinal, or isolated intestinal. Donor T cell macrochimerism was defined as a peak of at least 4% donor T cells among recipient peripheral blood mononuclear cells. All recipients received anti-thymocyte globulin induction followed by maintenance tacrolimus and steroids for around 3 years. Graft-versus-host and host-versus-graft alloreactive T cell clones were tracked in the graft, circulation and bone marrow after intestinal transplantation using bulk TCR-beta CDR3 sequencing. Samples from a few later patients were sequenced in-house on an Illumina MiSeq with MiXCR processing rather than by the commercial service. The cohort enrolled about two dozen intestinal transplant recipients, one of whom was a retransplant, and a few patients without pretransplant specimens were excluded. To identify alloreactive clones, pre-transplant mixed lymphocyte reaction products were sequenced and then compared with unstimulated pre-transplant donor and recipient T cells. What the research found in general, with its limitations: The relatively low number and heterogeneity of intestinal transplant patients limited the conclusions. Early after transplant, peak levels of circulating GvH clones were found to be associated with declines in HvG clones. GvH clones turned up in recipient bone marrow, with some appearing earlier in ileal mucosa or blood, a pattern consistent with an intestinal mucosal origin. In the allografts of patients with donor T cell macrochimerism, GvH to HvG T cell clonal ratios were high.

The CDR3 holds 12 amino acids from the cysteine to the phenylalanine. Only the CDR3 part of the read is kept: 36 bases, read in frame from the first base. The germline V gene encodes CDR1 MRHNA and CDR2 SNTAGT. The junction shows trimming of 4 bases on V and 5 bases on J, plus 8 bases between the germline ends. As regards this clone: The antigen this receptor binds is unknown. It has no much larger one-base neighbor in the sample; base qualities were not kept.

Blood samples were collected up to 4 times in the first month after transplant and then at least monthly when available. Receptors were amplified or captured by the immunoSEQ multiplex PCR assay. For most patients, high-throughput TCR-beta CDR3 sequencing of genomic DNA was performed by Adaptive Biotechnologies. As for the original processing: Adaptive's ImmunoSEQ software was the source of the TCR sequencing data for fewer than 20 patients, while three other patients were processed with MiXCR and VDJtools. CDR3 nucleotide sequences shared by donor and recipient were removed because the origin of these sequences could not be assigned. To be classed as alloreactive, a clone needed at least 2-fold expansion over unstimulated cells and a minimum CFSE-low frequency of 0.002% (template counts) or 0.001% (read counts). Clones detected in sequenced pre-transplant spleen, lymph node, or MLR CFSE-low populations of the donor or recipient were defined as mappable. The cumulative frequency of alloreactive clones was calculated as a percentage of all sequences, weighted by copy number. Sourced from immuneACCESS, this table was stored by TCRdb with only in-frame sequences that have V and J called. A share of the clones is absent; for the studies checked, an unresolved V gene accounts for under half, and the remainder has no known explanation. The DNA gave D and trimming, while V, J and clone size come from that table. The sample table contains 15,000 to 20,000 clones; only one count was recorded for approximately 95% of them. More than 0.6% of the sample is in the top ten clones.

This chain joins TRBV6-4 to TRBJ1-2; a weak D assignment points to TRBD1 (5 bases agree). The source was PBMCs, collected 23 days after intestinal transplant. The receptor was isolated from a human patient who received an intestinal transplant, so some T cells may come from the graft donor. DNA sequence: TGTGCCAGCAGTGCCCGACAGTATGGCTACACCTTC. This translates into CASSARQYGYTF.